One sample yielded the 8 T cell receptor beta chains listed below, sequenced in a study of blood T cell repertoires in COVID-19. Assay: immunoSEQ multiplex PCR; the TCRdb copy retains only in-frame clones and omits some. The table lists around 130,000 clones, 88% of them singletons. Sequencing input: peripheral blood. The receptors originated from a man in his 70s with active COVID-19.

The chain employs TRBV6-5 and TRBJ1-1; D gene uncertain. Trimming removed 7 bases from V and 3 bases from J, with 12 bases in between. The CDR3 consists of 13 residues. The germline V gene has CDR1 MNHEY and CDR2 SVGAGI. The CDR3 protein is CASILDGYTEAFF. CDR3 in DNA: TGTGCCAGCATTCTTGACGGGTACACTGAAGCTTTCTTT.

This chain joins TRBV20-1 and TRBJ2-7, with D perhaps TRBD1 (6 bases). Germline CDR1 reads DFQATT; CDR2 reads SNEGSKA (reference sequence). The V end was cut by 4 bases, the J end by 6 bases, with 10 bases between. The CDR3 spans 11 residues. The CDR3 sequence: CSATGALEQYF. CDR3 DNA sequence: TGCAGTGCTACAGGGGCGCTCGAGCAGTACTTC.

The chain couples TRBV24-1 to TRBJ1-1, with a tentative D call TRBD1 (5 bases). Trimming removed 10 bases at V and 13 bases at J, with 18 bases between. This CDR3 is 11 amino acids long. The germline V gene encodes CDR1 KGHDR and CDR2 SFDVKD. The CDR3 region is CATRNRGLSFF. Here the CDR3 DNA reads TGTGCCACTAGGAATAGGGGTTTAAGTTTCTTT.

The chain carries TRBV18 and TRBJ2-1; TRBD1 agrees at 7 bases. Germline V gene lookup returns CDR1 KGHSH and CDR2 LQKENI. CDR3 length: 15 amino acids. The V segment lost 5 bases and the J segment 0 bases; nucleotides outside the gene matches: 4. The CDR3 protein is CASSSDRDSYNEQFF. CDR3 nucleotide sequence: TGTGCCAGCTCATCCGACAGGGACTCCTACAATGAGCAGTTCTTC.

The gene calls are TRBV3-1 (or the pseudogene TRBV3-2) and TRBJ2-1, with 7 nucleotides matching TRBD2. The CDR3 covers 18 residues. Unmatched junction bases numbered 14, after V lost 2 bases and J lost 4 bases. Germline values: CDR1 LGHDT, CDR2 YNNKEL (reference sequence). CDR3 sequence: CASSQLPRRASGYNEQFF. The DNA of the CDR3 is TGTGCCAGCAGCCAACTCCCGCGGAGGGCTAGCGGATACAATGAGCAGTTCTTC.

V gene TRBV6-1 combines with J gene TRBJ2-7; D gene uncertain. The ends were cut back, 2 bases at V and 7 bases at J, with 12 bases in the middle. The CDR3 covers 13 residues. Germline V gene sequence: CDR1 MNHNS, CDR2 SASEGT. CDR3 DNA: TGTGCCAGCAGTGAAATTGACACCTTGGAGCAGTACTTC. Protein product: CASSEIDTLEQYF.

This clone was recorded a few times. The chain links TRBV7-2 to TRBJ2-3; TRBD1 is a possible D gene (5 bases). Germline V gene data show CDR1 as SGHTA and CDR2 as FQGNSA. The CDR3 totals 12 residues. The germline V and J ends were trimmed by 5 bases and 11 bases, with 14 bases remaining between them. Here the CDR3 DNA reads TGTGCCAGCAGCCAGGCAGGGCCCGGGCAGTATTTT. Protein product: CASSQAGPGQYF.

The chain combines TRBV3-1 (or the pseudogene TRBV3-2) with TRBJ1-2, with 8 bases lining up with TRBD1. V gave up 4 bases and J gave up 8 bases; unmatched junction bases: 9. The CDR3 is 14 amino acids. Germline V lookup: CDR1 LGHDT, CDR2 YNNKEL (reference sequence). Here the CDR3 reads CASSLLRDRNGYTF. Written as DNA, the CDR3 is TGTGCCAGCAGCCTCCTCCGGGACAGGAACGGCTACACCTTC.